This entry concerns a single TCR beta chain. The CDR3 loop spans 13 amino acids. Trimming cost V 5 bases and J 1 base, with 8 bases left between them. Germline-derived CDR1 and CDR2 are SEHNR and FQNEAQ (reference sequence). These data are taken from a study of technical replicates of blood from a few donors. Method: immunoSEQ multiplex PCR; TCRdb's copy keeps in-frame clones and lacks some. The sample yields around 84,000 clones, roughly 98% seen once. This receptor was taken from a human donor in good health. The chain employs TRBV7-9 and TRBJ1-1, with D possibly being TRBD1 (6 bases). The sequencing sample was made of T cells isolated from PBMCs. This CDR3 reads CASSMGQNTEAFF. CDR3 nucleotide sequence: TGTGCCAGCAGCATGGGACAGAACACTGAAGCTTTCTTT.